Listed below are T cell receptor beta chains from one sample, sequenced in a study of molecular identifiers for immune sequencing clone quantification. In TCRdb, the PCR reads were re-called with MiXCR into one record per CDR3 protein. The profile covers about 630,000 distinct CDR3 sequences, with roughly 23% appearing a single time and approximately 0.75% taken by the ten largest. The sequenced sample was naive CD8+ T cells from blood, with Jurkat cell RNA spiked in. These receptors were taken from a human donor in good health. Some libraries in this study had Jurkat cell RNA spiked in. The conserved cysteine and the conserved F or W are not part of the CDR3 here. Fields, in order: J gene, V gene, CDR3 protein.

>TRBJ2-3|TRBV12-3/TRBV12-4
ASSSVQRGIDTQY
>TRBJ2-1|TRBV27
ASSLVPANEQF
>TRBJ2-5|TRBV7-6
ASSLSQVRETQY
>TRBJ2-5|TRBV15
ASTQGRGSFETQY
>TRBJ2-3|TRBV10-1
ASSESGDTQY
>TRBJ2-1|TRBV11-2
ASIPGGRAIYNEQF
>TRBJ2-7|TRBV2
ASSSDFVRYEQY
>TRBJ2-7|TRBV6-2/TRBV6-3
ASSYAVTYEQY
>TRBJ2-2|TRBV20-1
SARDLGLSTGELF
>TRBJ2-3|TRBV12-3/TRBV12-4
ASSHGTSRSTDTQY
>TRBJ1-1|TRBV6-6
ASSLTRGGDTEAF
>TRBJ2-1|TRBV27
ATGAGGGYNEQF
>TRBJ2-7|TRBV30
AWSVLGYGQY
>TRBJ1-2|TRBV7-9
ASSLAGANCGYT
>TRBJ1-1|TRBV5-1
ASTSGNTEAF
>TRBJ2-2|TRBV6-5
ASSFEELSRNANTGELF
>TRBJ2-7|TRBV6-5
ASSLYGQGVHEQY
>TRBJ2-7|TRBV6-5
ASSYLPAGAWNEQY
>TRBJ1-1|TRBV19
ASSIAVNTEAF
>TRBJ1-5|TRBV6-6
ASSYPRGQDYQPQH
>TRBJ2-4|TRBV5-1
ASSLRQALAKNIQY
>TRBJ1-1|TRBV27
ASSLAASSTEAF